The clone carrying this T cell receptor (beta chain) has a count of ten or more. This sample was included in a study of blood T cells in healthy people across ages. PCR was performed a second time for about 7 to 12 cycles using a sample-barcoded 5' primer and a J-beta primer mix. TCRdb re-called the 5' RACE reads with MiXCR, one entry per CDR3 protein. The data show under 2 million distinct CDR3 sequences, 30% to 40% seen once. Trimming took off 0 bases at V and 3 bases at J, with 12 bases between the two ends. Germline V CDR1 and CDR2: MGHRA, YSYEKL. The CDR3 extends over 15 amino acids. This chain joins TRBV4-1 and TRBJ2-7; tentatively, D is TRBD1 (6 bases). The clonotype comes from a woman in her twenties or thirties in good health. The material sequenced was blood. The chain's CDR3 is CASSQEWTAHYEQYF. CDR3 sequence (DNA): TGCGCCAGCAGCCAAGAGTGGACAGCCCACTACGAGCAGTACTTC.